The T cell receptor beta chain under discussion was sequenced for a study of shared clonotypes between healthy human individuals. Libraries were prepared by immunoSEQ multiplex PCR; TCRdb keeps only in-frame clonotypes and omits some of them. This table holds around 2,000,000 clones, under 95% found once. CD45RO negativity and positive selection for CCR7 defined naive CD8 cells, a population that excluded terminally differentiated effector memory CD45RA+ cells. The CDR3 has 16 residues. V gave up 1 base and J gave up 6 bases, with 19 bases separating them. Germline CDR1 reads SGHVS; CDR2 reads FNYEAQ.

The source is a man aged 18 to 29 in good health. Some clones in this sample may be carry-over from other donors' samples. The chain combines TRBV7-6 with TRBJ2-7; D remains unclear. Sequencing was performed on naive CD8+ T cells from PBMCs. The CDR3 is CASSLGAPPLFSEQYF. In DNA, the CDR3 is TGTGCCAGCAGCTTAGGGGCCCCTCCCCTCTTCTCCGAGCAGTACTTC.